Many counts were recorded for the clone carrying this TCR beta chain. What it binds is unknown. TCRdb itself ran the 5' RACE reads through MiXCR, one entry per CDR3 protein. Of about 500,000 distinct CDR3 sequences listed, around an eighth are singletons. This sample was taken from a study of identical twins. The study's findings and limits: There is a chance that invariant MAIT and iNKT cells partially muddied zero-insertion analyses. Fewer insertions were carried by abundant cord blood beta clonotypes, but none was seen in memory repertoires. The models gave estimates that fell short of the out-of-frame TCR alpha sharing seen in monozygotic twins. Beta out-of-frame twin sharing showed a weaker excess.

This sample also belongs to another study, concerning yellow fever vaccine responses in identical twins.

This sequence was found in a woman younger than 30 in good health. Sample: CD4+ T cells sorted from blood.

The CDR3 region has the DNA TGCGCCAGCAGCTTGATATCGGGGCCCTACGAGCAGTACTTC. It yields the protein CASSLISGPYEQYF. The J gene is TRBJ2-7, the V gene TRBV5-1; D possibly matches TRBD1 or TRBD2 (5 bases each). This CDR3 region has 14 residues. With 1 base removed from V and 2 bases from J, the gap between germline ends came to 10 bases. Per the germline V gene, CDR1 is SGHRS and CDR2 is YFSETQ.